The next 27 T cell receptor beta chains were all read from a single sample in a study of cytomegalovirus exposure and HLA in healthy donors. The study ran its PCR with 60 Vbeta and 13 Jbeta primers. Method: immunoSEQ multiplex PCR; TCRdb's copy keeps in-frame clones and lacks some. Altogether some 200,000 clones are present, around 79% being singletons, with the ten largest covering approximately 0.39%. The sequencing sample was made of PBMCs. The receptor set was obtained from a male donor in good health and CMV-seropositive.

J is TRBJ1-1 and V is TRBV7-9; TRBD1 matches 10 bases. Germline CDR1 reads SEHNR; CDR2 reads FQNEAQ (reference sequence). With V trimmed by 6 bases and J by 2 bases, 6 bases remained unmatched. This CDR3 is 15 amino acids long. DNA of the CDR3: TGTGCCAGCAGAGCCGGGACAGGGGTTAACACTGAAGCTTTCTTT. Translated, it gives CASRAGTGVNTEAFF. Based on the CDR3 plus reference TRBV7-9 and TRBJ1-1, the full variable domain is DTGVSQNPRHKITKRGQNVTFRCDPISEHNRLYWYRQTLGQGPEFLTYFQNEAQLEKSRLLSDRFSAERPKGSFSTLEIQRTEQGDSAMYLCASRAGTGVNTEAFFGQGTRLTVV.

The CDR3 DNA follows: TGCGCCAGCAGCTTGGACATCGATCAGCCCCAGCATTTT. It specifies CASSLDIDQPQHF. The chain carries TRBV5-1 and TRBJ1-5; D remains ambiguous. V dropped 0 bases and J dropped 5 bases, with 6 bases sitting between them. Germline CDR1 SGHRS, CDR2 YFSETQ. The CDR3 covers 13 residues.

The chain employs TRBV4-1 and TRBJ1-1; D is possibly TRBD1 (6 bases). The V gene's germline CDR1 is MGHRA and CDR2 YSYEKL. The CDR3 has 15 amino acids. V shed 2 bases and J shed 3 bases, with 13 bases lying between them. CDR3 loop: CASSQSSQGYTEAFF. CDR3 nucleotide sequence: TGCGCCAGCAGCCAAAGTTCACAGGGTTACACTGAAGCTTTCTTT.

The chain joins TRBV6-5 to TRBJ2-7; D possibly corresponds to TRBD2 (5 bases). The germline V and J ends were trimmed by 2 bases and 3 bases, with 17 bases remaining between them. The germline gives CDR1 MNHEY, CDR2 SVGAGI. This CDR3 is 16 amino acids long. CDR3 region: CASSYGVGVSLYEQYF. CDR3 bases: TGTGCCAGCAGTTACGGCGTCGGGGTCTCGCTCTACGAGCAGTACTTC.

The gene calls are TRBV5-1 and TRBJ1-1; the D gene is possibly TRBD1 (5 bases). CDR3 length equals 12 residues. From germline, CDR1 is SGHRS and CDR2 YFSETQ. The V end was cut by 2 bases, the J end by 4 bases, with 6 bases between. The CDR3 loop is CASSFQGTEAFF. The CDR3 DNA reads as TGCGCCAGCAGCTTTCAGGGCACTGAAGCTTTCTTT.

The chain employs TRBV11-2 and TRBJ2-5, with unresolved D. The end of the DNA fits TRBJ2-7 better, so the J call may be wrong. This CDR3 spans 13 amino acids. Per the germline V gene, CDR1 is SGHAT and CDR2 is FQNNGV. This CDR3 reads CASSLEYSYEQYF. For the CDR3, the DNA is TGTGCCAGCAGCTTGGAGTACTCCTACGAGCAGTACTTC.

The CDR3 sequence: CASSPTGGSSYNSPLHF. In nucleotides, the CDR3 is TGCGCCAGCAGCCCCACGGGGGGTAGCTCCTATAATTCACCCCTCCACTTT. The chain couples TRBV5-1 to TRBJ1-6; D is perhaps TRBD1 (5 bases). V lost 4 bases and J lost 0, with 14 bases in between. The germline CDR1 and CDR2 sequences are SGHRS and YFSETQ. The CDR3 is made up of 17 amino acids.

This chain connects TRBV19 to TRBJ2-3, with D possibly matching TRBD1 (6 bases). The V end was cut by 5 bases, the J end by 6 bases, with 15 bases between. This CDR3 is 14 amino acids long. Germline V gene sequence: CDR1 LNHDA, CDR2 SQIVND (reference sequence). CDR3 in amino acids: CASSVGDNVDTQYF. For the CDR3, the DNA is TGTGCCAGTAGTGTAGGGGACAACGTCGATACGCAGTATTTT.

This chain uses TRBV7-9 with TRBJ2-5, with D tentatively TRBD1 (7 bases). V was shortened by 2 bases and J by 4 bases, with 17 bases between the two germline ends. The CDR3 is made up of 16 amino acids. Germline V gene sequence: CDR1 SEHNR, CDR2 FQNEAQ (reference sequence). CDR3 amino acids: CASSLRPSQGGETQYF. For the CDR3, the DNA is TGTGCCAGCAGCTTACGCCCTAGCCAGGGGGGAGAGACCCAGTACTTC. Supplemented by reference TRBV7-9 and TRBJ2-5, the full variable domain reads DTGVSQNPRHKITKRGQNVTFRCDPISEHNRLYWYRQTLGQGPEFLTYFQNEAQLEKSRLLSDRFSAERPKGSFSTLEIQRTEQGDSAMYLCASSLRPSQGGETQYFGPGTRLLVL.

This clone appeared once. This chain joins TRBV5-1 and TRBJ2-5; TRBD2 matches 9 bases. The J segment lost 4 bases and the V segment lost 0 bases, leaving 4 bases of the junction unmatched. The CDR3 covers 15 residues. Germline V CDR1 and CDR2: SGHRS, YFSETQ. For the CDR3, the DNA is TGCGCCAGCAGCTTGGCTAGCGGGGTTCCAGAGACCCAGTACTTC. Translation: CASSLASGVPETQYF.

The rearrangement joins TRBV2 to TRBJ1-2, with unresolved D. Germline V gene lookup returns CDR1 SNHLY and CDR2 FYNNEI. Trimming stripped 4 bases from V and 4 bases from J, with 13 bases between. The CDR3 length is 14 residues. The CDR3: CASSGRTGGYGYTF. The CDR3 region has the DNA TGTGCCAGCAGTGGTCGGACCGGAGGCTATGGCTACACCTTC.

With respect to this clone: Within the sample, other DNA sequences also encode this same CDR3. The genes are TRBV5-5 and TRBJ1-5; D not resolved. Trimming removed 1 base from V and 0 bases from J, with 8 bases in between. Germline V gene sequence: CDR1 SGHKS, CDR2 YYEKEE (reference sequence). The CDR3 is 15 residues long. CDR3 DNA: TGTGCCAGCAGCTTGACAGTATATAGCAATCAGCCCCAGCATTTT. Protein product: CASSLTVYSNQPQHF.

V gene TRBV28 combines with J gene TRBJ2-7; D is unclear. The CDR3 sequence is 11 residues long. Germline V gene sequence: CDR1 MDHEN, CDR2 SYDVKM. Trimming took off 6 bases at V and 12 bases at J, with 15 bases between the two ends. The CDR3 bases are TGTGCCAGCAGCCAGACTGGCGTCAGGTACTTC. Translating it yields CASSQTGVRYF. Full variable domain (rest looked up from reference TRBV28 and TRBJ2-7): DVKVTQSSRYLVKRTGEKVFLECVQDMDHENMFWYRQDPGLGLRLIYFSYDVKMKEKGDIPEGYSVSREKKERFSLILESASTNQTSMYLCASSQTGVRYFGPGTRLTVT.

The chain has TRBV6-6 and TRBJ1-5; maybe TRBD1 (6 bases). The CDR3 is 15 residues long. Per the germline V gene, CDR1 is MNHNY and CDR2 is SVGAGI (reference sequence). The V and J ends lost 6 bases and 7 bases respectively, with 19 bases between them. The CDR3 sequence: CASRHENRVDQPQHF. In nucleotides, the CDR3 is TGTGCCAGCAGACACGAAAACAGGGTCGACCAGCCCCAGCATTTT.

The chain joins TRBV5-8 to TRBJ2-6; no firm D call. With 2 bases removed from V and 2 bases from J, the gap between germline ends came to 8 bases. The CDR3 length is 15 residues. Germline V CDR1 and CDR2: SGHTS, YDEGEE. The CDR3 protein is CASSFLETGANVLTF. In DNA form, the CDR3 reads TGTGCCAGCAGCTTCCTAGAAACTGGGGCCAACGTCCTGACTTTC.

This rearrangement joins TRBV7-3 to TRBJ2-1; possibly TRBD1 for D (5 bases). The CDR3 spans 14 residues. Trimming took 0 bases from V and 9 from J, leaving 12 bases between them. Germline-derived CDR1 and CDR2 are SGHTA and FQGTGA. CDR3 DNA sequence: TGTGCCAGCAGCTTAACGTTCCAGGGAAGTGAGCAGTTCTTC. This encodes CASSLTFQGSEQFF.

The chain combines TRBV7-2 with TRBJ1-5, with D uncertain. This CDR3 comprises 16 residues. V was cut by 5 bases and J by 4 bases, with 18 bases left in between. Germline V gene sequence: CDR1 SGHTA, CDR2 FQGNSA. For the CDR3, the DNA is TGTGCCAGCAGCGTACGTTCGACTACAAGGAATCAGCCCCAGCATTTT. Amino acid sequence: CASSVRSTTRNQPQHF. Full variable domain (outside the CDR3, taken from reference TRBV7-2 and TRBJ1-5): GAGVSQSPSNKVTEKGKDVELRCDPISGHTALYWYRQSLGQGLEFLIYFQGNSAPDKSGLPSDRFSAERTGGSVSTLTIQRTQQEDSAVYLCASSVRSTTRNQPQHFGDGTRLSIL.

V gene TRBV5-4 combines with J gene TRBJ1-5, with no clear D. Germline values: CDR1 SGHNT, CDR2 YYREEE (reference sequence). Trimming took 4 bases from V and 2 from J, leaving 10 bases between them. The CDR3 is 14 residues long. In DNA, the CDR3 is TGTGCCAGCAGCCTAGACGGGGGCAATCAGCCCCAGCATTTT. This translates into CASSLDGGNQPQHF.

V and J are TRBV7-8 and TRBJ2-7; TRBD1 matches at 8 bases. Germline V gives CDR1 SGHVS, CDR2 FQNEAQ. CDR3 length: 13 residues. The ends lost 5 bases at V and 3 bases at J; junction bases unmatched: 3. Here the CDR3 reads CASSRTGGYEQYF. The CDR3, as DNA: TGTGCCAGCAGCCGAACAGGGGGCTACGAGCAGTACTTC.

As concerns this clone: Compared with germline, one end of the junction differs, possibly owing to a read error. The CDR3 region has the DNA TGTTCCAGCAGCTTAAGTCCGACTAGCGGGAGCACAGATACGCAGTATTTT. As protein: CSSSLSPTSGSTDTQYF. The chain links TRBV7-9 to TRBJ2-3, with 10 bases aligning to TRBD2. Germline V CDR1 and CDR2: SEHNR, FQNEAQ (reference sequence). The CDR3 covers 17 residues.

The rearrangement uses TRBV4-2 and TRBJ2-7; 9 bases are a match to TRBD2. Germline CDR1 and CDR2: LGHNA and YNFKEQ. The CDR3 runs to 15 residues. Germline trimming cut 1 base from V and 2 bases from J; bases unmatched to any gene: 3. In nucleotides, the CDR3 is TGTGCCAGCAGCCAAGGGGGACTAGCCACCTACGAGCAGTACTTC. Its translation: CASSQGGLATYEQYF.

The chain employs TRBV25-1 and TRBJ2-3; possible D gene TRBD1, 6 bases. Germline values: CDR1 MGHDK, CDR2 SYGVNS. With 4 bases removed from V and 2 bases from J, the gap between germline ends came to 13 bases. This CDR3 comprises 15 residues. CDR3 sequence (DNA): TGTGCCAGCAGTGCCACAGGGAAGAACACAGATACGCAGTATTTT. This translates into CASSATGKNTDTQYF.

The rearrangement joins TRBV6-5 to TRBJ2-1; D gene unclear. The germline V and J ends were trimmed by 5 bases and 6 bases, with 5 bases remaining between them. Germline lookup yields CDR1 MNHEY and CDR2 SVGAGI. CDR3 size: 11 residues. The CDR3 protein is CASSPGNEQFF. The CDR3 coding sequence is TGTGCCAGCAGTCCCGGCAATGAGCAGTTCTTC.

The chain joins TRBV4-3 to TRBJ2-2; 9 bases align to TRBD1. Germline V gives CDR1 LGHNA, CDR2 YSLEER. The CDR3 covers 15 residues. With 0 bases clipped from V and 6 bases from J, the junction kept 2 bases outside the gene matches. Here the CDR3 reads CASSQDTGGSGELFF. CDR3 coding DNA: TGCGCCAGCAGCCAAGATACAGGGGGCTCCGGGGAGCTGTTTTTT.

The rearrangement joins TRBV9 to TRBJ2-5, with 7 bases identical to TRBD1. The CDR3 runs to 14 residues. Germline V gene sequence: CDR1 SGDLS, CDR2 YYNGEE. V lost 3 bases to trimming and J lost 4 bases; unmatched junction nucleotides: 6. The CDR3 DNA reads TGTGCCAGCAGCGAAAGTGGGACAGTAGAGACCCAGTACTTC. It translates to CASSESGTVETQYF. The entire variable domain, with the rest obtained from reference TRBV9 and TRBJ2-5, is as follows: DSGVTQTPKHLITATGQRVTLRCSPRSGDLSVYWYQQSLDQGLQFLIQYYNGEERAKGNILERFSAQQFPDLHSELNLSSLELGDSALYFCASSESGTVETQYFGPGTRLLVL.

The V gene is TRBV19, the J gene TRBJ2-5, with D maybe TRBD2 (6 bases). Germline values: CDR1 LNHDA, CDR2 SQIVND (reference sequence). There are 14 residues in the CDR3. Trimming took off 4 bases at V and 7 bases at J, with 16 bases between the two ends. The CDR3 nucleotides read TGTGCCAGTAGTACCCGCGCCCTGGAGGGGACCCAGTACTTC. It translates to CASSTRALEGTQYF.

This clone is a singleton in its sample. The V and J genes are TRBV6-5 and TRBJ2-7; TRBD1 matches at 9 bases. The V and J ends lost 6 bases and 7 bases, in that order; junction bases with no gene match: 7. From germline, CDR1 is MNHEY and CDR2 SVGAGI. The CDR3 is 13 amino acids. The CDR3 region has the DNA TGTGCCAGCAGCCCACAGGGGGCGGGGGAGCAGTACTTC. Translating gives CASSPQGAGEQYF.